What follows are 18 T cell receptor beta chains derived from one specimen sequenced in a study of PD-1 blockade in classical Hodgkin lymphoma. This table comes from immunoSEQ multiplex PCR, and its TCRdb copy is limited to in-frame clones, with some not included. The profile shows more than 95,000 clones, approximately 89% of them singletons. Time point indicated: cycle 4 day 1 (C4D1), after more than five weeks of nivolumab. Autologous stem cell transplantation was followed by relapse in every patient, and brentuximab vedotin exposure varied. Sequenced here: peripheral blood mononuclear cells (PBMCs), sampled before the fourth cycle of nivolumab. Receptors were obtained from a human donor with classical Hodgkin lymphoma.

The chain employs TRBV5-6 and TRBJ1-2, with D possibly TRBD1 on 6 matching bases. Germline V lookup: CDR1 SGHDT, CDR2 YYEEEE. Trimming removed 4 bases from V and 4 bases from J, with 20 bases in between. The CDR3 loop spans 16 amino acids. The CDR3 loop is CASSVIGRTATYGYTF. DNA for the CDR3: TGTGCCAGCAGCGTCATTGGGCGGACAGCTACCTATGGCTACACCTTC. Filled out from reference TRBV5-6 and TRBJ1-2, the complete variable domain reads DAGVTQSPTHLIKTRGQQVTLRCSPKSGHDTVSWYQQALGQGPQFIFQYYEEEERQRGNFPDRFSGHQFPNYSSELNVNALLLGDSALYLCASSVIGRTATYGYTFGSGTRLTVV.

This clone was counted between two and nine times. J is TRBJ2-5 and V is TRBV5-1; the D gene is possibly TRBD2 (7 bases). Trimming stripped 4 bases from V and 3 bases from J, with 13 bases between. CDR3 length: 14 amino acids. Germline CDR1 and CDR2: SGHRS and YFSETQ. CDR3 residues: CASSPGRGEETQYF. CDR3 bases: TGCGCCAGCAGCCCGGGGAGGGGGGAAGAGACCCAGTACTTC.

The gene calls are TRBV19 and TRBJ2-6; no reliable D call. Germline V gene sequence: CDR1 LNHDA, CDR2 SQIVND (reference sequence). The CDR3 is 16 amino acids. The V end lost 6 bases, the J end lost 0 bases, and 12 bases lay between the germline ends. CDR3 nucleotides: TGTGCCAGTAGAGGGTTTGGAGACTCTGGGGCCAACGTCCTGACTTTC. It encodes CASRGFGDSGANVLTF. The full variable domain, completed using reference TRBV19 and TRBJ2-6, is DGGITQSPKYLFRKEGQNVTLSCEQNLNHDAMYWYRQDPGQGLRLIYYSQIVNDFQKGDIAEGYSVSREKKESFPLTVTSAQKNPTAFYLCASRGFGDSGANVLTFGAGSRLTVL.

A few counts support this clone. The CDR3 bases are TGTGCCAGCAGCGTAGAATCTAGCGGCTCCTACAATGAGCAGTTCTTC. Translation gives CASSVESSGSYNEQFF. The rearrangement uses TRBV9 and TRBJ2-1; 7 nucleotides align to TRBD2. The CDR3 length is 16 residues. V dropped 0 bases and J dropped 0; count of bases not matched to a gene: 3. The germline CDR1 and CDR2 sequences are SGDLS and YYNGEE.

This chain uses TRBV28 with TRBJ1-5; TRBD1 is a possible D gene (6 bases). Germline CDR1 is MDHEN and CDR2 is SYDVKM. The ends were cut back, 3 bases at V and 5 bases at J, with 14 bases in the middle. This CDR3 has 15 amino acids. The CDR3 DNA is TGTGCCAGCAGTTTCTGGACAGCATTTTATCAGCCCCAGCATTTT. Residues: CASSFWTAFYQPQHF.

The genes are TRBV9 and TRBJ2-1; D may be TRBD2 (6 bases). Germline V gene sequence: CDR1 SGDLS, CDR2 YYNGEE. The length of the CDR3 is 15 residues. V gave up 3 bases and J gave up 0 bases, with 10 bases separating them. CDR3 nucleotide sequence: TGTGCCAGCAGCGGTCAGGACTACTCCTACAATGAGCAGTTCTTC. Residues: CASSGQDYSYNEQFF.

The CDR3 sequence is CASRPLAGGPETQYF. The CDR3 DNA reads as TGTGCCAGCAGACCACTAGCGGGAGGGCCGGAGACCCAGTACTTC. The chain employs TRBV6-1 and TRBJ2-5, with 13 nucleotides matching TRBD2. The CDR3 is made up of 15 amino acids. The germline gives CDR1 MNHNS, CDR2 SASEGT. After removal of 6 bases from V and 5 bases from J, the junction contained 6 bases not matched to a gene.

The gene calls are TRBV5-6 and TRBJ2-7; D perhaps matches TRBD1 (6 bases). The CDR3 contains 14 residues. Trimming stripped 2 bases from V and 5 bases from J, with 14 bases between. Germline values: CDR1 SGHDT, CDR2 YYEEEE. CDR3 sequence reads: CASSFRGGLNEQYF. CDR3 nucleotides: TGTGCCAGCAGCTTTAGAGGGGGTTTGAACGAGCAGTACTTC.

The chain employs TRBV4-1 and TRBJ1-5; D not certain. V dropped 1 base and J dropped 0 bases, with 7 bases sitting between them. There are 15 residues in the CDR3. Per germline, CDR1 MGHRA and CDR2 YSYEKL. CDR3 bases: TGCGCCAGCAGCCAAGCAAGGGATAGCAATCAGCCCCAGCATTTT. Amino acids: CASSQARDSNQPQHF.

The V gene is TRBV7-9, the J gene TRBJ2-2; no firm D call. The CDR3 contains 14 residues. In germline, CDR1 is SEHNR, CDR2 FQNEAQ (reference sequence). V lost 0 bases to trimming and J lost 3 bases, with 5 bases between them. The CDR3 is CASSLATYTGELFF. The CDR3 nucleotides are TGTGCCAGCAGCTTAGCGACTTACACCGGGGAGCTGTTTTTT.

This sequence joins TRBV12-5 and TRBJ2-7; 7 nucleotides match TRBD2. V was pared by 6 bases and J by 7 bases, with 12 bases of the junction left unmatched. The CDR3 covers 14 residues. The V gene's germline CDR1 is LGHNT and CDR2 FRNRAP. The CDR3 is CASGPGTISREQYF. The CDR3 coding sequence is TGTGCTAGTGGGCCCGGGACTATCAGCAGGGAGCAGTACTTC.

This chain uses TRBV7-2 with TRBJ1-2; D is unresolved. Per germline, CDR1 SGHTA and CDR2 FQGNSA. V shed 5 bases and J shed 1 base, with 8 bases lying between them. The CDR3 is made up of 13 amino acids. The CDR3 nucleotides read TGTGCCAGCAGCGCCCAGCTTAACTATGGCTACACCTTC. Protein: CASSAQLNYGYTF.

The chain is built from TRBV27 and TRBJ1-2, with a weak D call TRBD1 (6 bases). The CDR3 loop spans 13 amino acids. The germline V gene has CDR1 MNHEY and CDR2 SMNVEV (reference sequence). With 5 bases removed from V and 4 bases from J, the gap between germline ends came to 11 bases. Here the CDR3 DNA reads TGTGCCAGCAGTAAATTGGACAGCTATGGCTACACCTTC. Translated: CASSKLDSYGYTF.

The chain couples TRBV11-2 to TRBJ2-7, with 16 bases identical to TRBD2. V shed 5 bases and J 4 bases; nucleotides not matched to a gene: 5. The germline V gene has CDR1 SGHAT and CDR2 FQNNGV. The CDR3 contains 16 residues. The CDR3 loop is CASSLGTSGRDYEQYF. The DNA for the CDR3 is TGTGCCAGCAGCCTAGGGACTAGCGGGAGGGATTACGAGCAGTACTTC.

The V call is TRBV19, the J call TRBJ1-1; D gene unclear. The CDR3 is 14 amino acids. The V end lost 5 bases, the J end lost 5 bases, and 15 bases lay between the germline ends. The germline gives CDR1 LNHDA, CDR2 SQIVND (reference sequence). CDR3 bases: TGTGCCAGTAGTTCCCAGAGGATTCGGACTGAAGCTTTCTTT. It codes for CASSSQRIRTEAFF. The variable domain in full, with the rest retrieved from reference TRBV19 and TRBJ1-1, is DGGITQSPKYLFRKEGQNVTLSCEQNLNHDAMYWYRQDPGQGLRLIYYSQIVNDFQKGDIAEGYSVSREKKESFPLTVTSAQKNPTAFYLCASSSQRIRTEAFFGQGTRLTVV.

The chain recombines TRBV2 with TRBJ2-2; D unclear. From germline, CDR1 is SNHLY and CDR2 FYNNEI. The CDR3 sequence is 13 residues long. Trimming took 2 bases from V and 8 from J, leaving 9 bases between them. The CDR3 region is CASSESAPGELFF. CDR3 sequence (DNA): TGTGCCAGCAGTGAATCCGCCCCTGGGGAGCTGTTTTTT.

J is TRBJ1-5 and V is TRBV25-1, with TRBD1 identical over 10 bases. The CDR3 runs to 14 residues. Germline V gene lookup returns CDR1 MGHDK and CDR2 SYGVNS. The trim removed 3 bases at V and 5 bases at J, leaving 1 base unmatched. The CDR3 region is CASSETGGYQPQHF. As DNA, the CDR3 is TGTGCCAGCAGTGAGACAGGGGGCTATCAGCCCCAGCATTTT.

The sample holds a few counts of this clone. This chain uses TRBV6-1 with TRBJ1-5; tentative D call: TRBD1 (6 bases). This CDR3 contains 15 residues. Trimming shortened V by 2 bases and J by 6 bases, and 14 bases separated the two germline ends. Per the germline V gene, CDR1 is MNHNS and CDR2 is SASEGT. CDR3 sequence (DNA): TGTGCCAGCAGTGAATTGGCAGGGGATGCTCAGCCCCAGCATTTT. Its translation: CASSELAGDAQPQHF.